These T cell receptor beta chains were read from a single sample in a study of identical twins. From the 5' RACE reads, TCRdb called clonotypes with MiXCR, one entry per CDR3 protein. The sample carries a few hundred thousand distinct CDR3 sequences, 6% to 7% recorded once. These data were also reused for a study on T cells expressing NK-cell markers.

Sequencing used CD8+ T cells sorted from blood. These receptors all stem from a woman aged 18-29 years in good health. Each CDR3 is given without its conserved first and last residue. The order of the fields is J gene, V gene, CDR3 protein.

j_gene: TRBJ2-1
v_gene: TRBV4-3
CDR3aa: ASSQEGTYNEQF

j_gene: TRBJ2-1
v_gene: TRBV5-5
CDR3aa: ASSFIRSSTEQF

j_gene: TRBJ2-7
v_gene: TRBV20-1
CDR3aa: SARETSGYEQY

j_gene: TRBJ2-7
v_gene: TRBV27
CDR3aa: ASSLSRHYEQY

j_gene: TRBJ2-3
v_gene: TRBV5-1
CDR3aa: ASSGSRNTQY

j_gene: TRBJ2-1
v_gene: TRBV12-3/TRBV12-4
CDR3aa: ASTPVRDRDRHEQF

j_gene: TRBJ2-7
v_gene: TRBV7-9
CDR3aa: ASRKDREAPYEQY

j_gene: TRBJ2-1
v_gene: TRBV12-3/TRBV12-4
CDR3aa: ASSPVSKEQF

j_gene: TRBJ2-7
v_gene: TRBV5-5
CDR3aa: ASSFIQSYEQY

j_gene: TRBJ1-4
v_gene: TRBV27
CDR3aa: ASSLRGRDEKLF

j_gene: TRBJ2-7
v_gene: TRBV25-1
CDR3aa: ASSNGGGRGEQY

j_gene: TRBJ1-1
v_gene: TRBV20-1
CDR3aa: SASLDPTEAF

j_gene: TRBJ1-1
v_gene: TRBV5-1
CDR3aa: ASSLNRVGYGNTEAF